These T cell receptor beta chains were read from a single sample in a study of molecular identifiers for immune sequencing clone quantification. A single record per CDR3 protein comes from TCRdb applying MiXCR to the PCR reads. This sample has 400,000 to 600,000 distinct CDR3 sequences, with 20% to 25% found just once. The specimen was naive CD8+ T cells from blood, with Jurkat cell RNA spiked in. These receptors were obtained from a human donor in good health. Some libraries in this study had Jurkat cell RNA spiked in. CDR3s include the opening cysteine and the closing phenylalanine or tryptophan. D genes are given only for firm matches. Sizes are listed as once, few, many, or a class for an expanded clone.

cdr3_nt: TGCAGTGCCCCAAAGCGGGAGGGCATGGTGACCCAGTACTTC
cdr3_aa: CSAPKREGMVTQYF
clone_size: few
j_call: TRBJ2-5
v_call: TRBV20-1
d_call: TRBD2

cdr3_nt: TGTGCCTGGAGTGTACTAGCGGGGCCCTACGAGCAGTACTTC
cdr3_aa: CAWSVLAGPYEQYF
clone_size: few
j_call: TRBJ2-7
v_call: TRBV30
d_call: TRBD2

cdr3_nt: TGTGCCAGCAGCTTTAGTCTCGGTGGGGGCTACGAGCAGTACTTC
cdr3_aa: CASSFSLGGGYEQYF
clone_size: many
j_call: TRBJ2-7
v_call: TRBV5-4
d_call: .

cdr3_nt: TGTGCCAGTAGTATACGGACACCCGACTACGAGCAGTACTTC
cdr3_aa: CASSIRTPDYEQYF
clone_size: many
j_call: TRBJ2-7
v_call: TRBV19
d_call: .

cdr3_nt: TGTGCCAGCAGCTTAAGCACAGGGAGGGATACGCAGTATTTT
cdr3_aa: CASSLSTGRDTQYF
clone_size: many
j_call: TRBJ2-3
v_call: TRBV7-9
d_call: .

cdr3_nt: TGTGCCAGCAGTCGGAGGATCAACACTGAAGCTTTCTTT
cdr3_aa: CASSRRINTEAFF
clone_size: few
j_call: TRBJ1-1
v_call: TRBV6-2/TRBV6-3
d_call: .

cdr3_nt: TGTGCCACCAGCAGAGATCTCGGTGGACTGTCCCCTTACAATGAGCAGTTCTTC
cdr3_aa: CATSRDLGGLSPYNEQFF
clone_size: many
j_call: TRBJ2-1
v_call: TRBV15
d_call: .

cdr3_nt: TGTGCCAGCAGACCTCTTACAGGTGGAAACTCACCCCTCTACTTT
cdr3_aa: CASRPLTGGNSPLYF
clone_size: once
j_call: TRBJ1-6
v_call: TRBV11-2
d_call: .

cdr3_nt: TGTGCCAGCAGTTACGTGAGCTATGGCTACACCTTC
cdr3_aa: CASSYVSYGYTF
clone_size: few
j_call: TRBJ1-2
v_call: TRBV6-2/TRBV6-3
d_call: .

cdr3_nt: TGTGCCAGCACTGCACAGGGGGCTGGGGCCAACGTCCTGACTTTC
cdr3_aa: CASTAQGAGANVLTF
clone_size: many
j_call: TRBJ2-6
v_call: TRBV6-1
d_call: TRBD1